The clone carrying this T cell receptor (beta chain) was seen a handful of times. Its target is not known. This entry belongs to a study of long-term antiretroviral therapy in people with HIV. Study outcomes and limitations: ART preceded a rise in diversity that nonetheless stayed lower than in transplant donor controls.

Trimming left V 6 bases short and J 7 bases short, with 13 bases between. CDR1 is LNHDA and CDR2 is SQIVND in the germline V gene (reference sequence). The CDR3 consists of 14 residues. Sequencing used immunoSEQ v3.0 at survey level. Clones were read by immunoSEQ multiplex PCR, and TCRdb kept only the in-frame ones, dropping some. This table has more than 35,000 clones, 70% to 90% appearing once. DNA was extracted from approximately 0.91-9.4 million thawed cryopreserved PBMC. This receptor was taken from a young man with HIV. J is TRBJ1-6 and V is TRBV19, with D possibly TRBD1 on 5 matching bases. Sequences were derived from unsorted PBMCs, sampled 2.2 years after starting antiretroviral therapy. CDR3 loop: CASSLGTLNSPLHF. Here the CDR3 DNA reads TGTGCCAGTAGCCTAGGGACCCTCAATTCACCCCTCCACTTT.